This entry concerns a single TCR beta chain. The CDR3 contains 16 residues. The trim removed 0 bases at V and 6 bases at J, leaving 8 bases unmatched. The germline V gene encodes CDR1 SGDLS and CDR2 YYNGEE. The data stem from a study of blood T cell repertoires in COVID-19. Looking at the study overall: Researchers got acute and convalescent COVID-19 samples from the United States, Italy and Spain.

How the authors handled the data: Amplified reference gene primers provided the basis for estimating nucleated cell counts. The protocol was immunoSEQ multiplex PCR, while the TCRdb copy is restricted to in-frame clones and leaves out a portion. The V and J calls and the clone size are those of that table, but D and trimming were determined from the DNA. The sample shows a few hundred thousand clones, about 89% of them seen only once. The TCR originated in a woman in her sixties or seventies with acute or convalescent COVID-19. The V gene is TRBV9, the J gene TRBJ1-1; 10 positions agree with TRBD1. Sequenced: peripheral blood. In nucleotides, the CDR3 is TGTGCCAGCAGCGTAGAAATCATGGGACAGGGGTCTGAAGCTTTCTTT. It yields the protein CASSVEIMGQGSEAFF.